The rows below give T cell receptor beta chains drawn from one sample of a study of Tregs in tolerant kidney transplant recipients. Libraries were prepared by immunoSEQ multiplex PCR; TCRdb keeps only in-frame clonotypes and omits some of them. The sample lists over 70,000 clones; roughly nine tenths were seen once. The sequences come from CD4+ T cells from blood (PBMCs), collected 24 months after the transplant. The receptors stem from a human patient who received a combined kidney and bone marrow transplant. A subset of T cells may come from the graft donor. Both conserved end residues are part of each CDR3. A D gene is named only where the DNA matches it firmly. Expanded clones get a size class; other rows say once, few or many, or leave the size out.

>TRBV4-1|NA|TRBJ2-1|NA
TGCGCCAGCAGCCAAGAGGGGGGTTACGCCTACAATGAGCAGTTCTTC
CASSQEGGYAYNEQFF
>TRBV7-8|NA|TRBJ2-3|NA
TGTGCCAGCAGCTTGGTGGGGGGGCAAACAGATACGCAGTATTTT
CASSLVGGQTDTQYF
>TRBV18|NA|TRBJ2-4|TRBD1
TGTGCCAGCTCACCGAGGGCCTTACAGGGGGTGACCAAAAACATTCAGTACTTC
CASSPRALQGVTKNIQYF
>TRBV30|NA|TRBJ1-3|NA
TGTGCCTGGAGTGTTGGTGTTGCACTCGGAAACACCATATATTTT
CAWSVGVALGNTIYF
>TRBV15|once|TRBJ2-1|NA
TGTGCCACCAGCAGAGAGGGGGCTCAGTACAATGAGCAGTTCTTC
CATSREGAQYNEQFF
>TRBV30|NA|TRBJ2-7|TRBD2
TGTGCCTGGAGTGTTGCTAGCGGGGGACTAAAACACGGCTACGAGCAGTACTTC
CAWSVASGGLKHGYEQYF
>TRBV30|NA|TRBJ1-1|NA
TGTGCCTGGAGACTTCTGTTGCCCCCTGAAGCTTTCTTT
CAWRLLLPPEAFF
>TRBV11-2|NA|TRBJ2-3|NA
TGTGCCAGCAGCTTAAACGAGGCAGATACGCAGTATTTT
CASSLNEADTQYF
>TRBV10-3|NA|TRBJ2-1|TRBD1
TGTGCCATCAGGGAGACCCAGAGACAGGGCCTTTATGAGCAGTTCTTC
CAIRETQRQGLYEQFF
>TRBV7-2|NA|TRBJ1-6|NA
TGTGCCAGCAGCCCGAAGACACCCTATAATTCCCCCCTCCACTTT
CASSPKTPYNSPLHF
>TRBV14|NA|TRBJ2-7|NA
TGTGCCAGCAGCCAAGAATTGGTAGAGGAGCAGTACTTC
CASSQELVEEQYF
>TRBV12-2|NA|TRBJ1-2|NA
TGTGCAAGTCGTCCACAGAGGGCCAGCGCTTGGGGCTACACCTTC
CASRPQRASAWGYTF
>TRBV4-1|NA|TRBJ2-1|TRBD2
TGCGCCAGCAGCCAAGACGGCCGGGGGGGGCCCTACAATGAGCAGTTCTTC
CASSQDGRGGPYNEQFF
>TRBV30|NA|TRBJ2-2|NA
TGTGCCTCTTACGGGACTCAGAACACCGGGGAGCTGTTTTTT
CASYGTQNTGELFF
>TRBV30|NA|TRBJ2-1|TRBD2
TGTGCCTGGATGGGACTAGTGGTCGATGAGCAGTTCTTC
CAWMGLVVDEQFF
>TRBV11-2|NA|TRBJ2-3|TRBD2
TGTGCCAGCAGCTCCACGGGAGGGTACACGCAGTATTTT
CASSSTGGYTQYF
>TRBV4-1|NA|TRBJ2-1|NA
TGCGCCAGCAGCCAAGACATTGCCAGTTACAATGAGCAGTTCTTC
CASSQDIASYNEQFF
>TRBV6-6|NA|TRBJ1-1|TRBD1
TGTGCCAGCAGACGACAGGGGGCAAGCACTGAAGCTTTCTTT
CASRRQGASTEAFF
>TRBV7-8|few|TRBJ2-5|TRBD2
TGTGCCAGCAGCTCCCCCGGTGGGAGGGCCGCAGAGACCCAGTACTTC
CASSSPGGRAAETQYF
>TRBV29-1|NA|TRBJ1-2|NA
TGCAGCGTTGGGGGGCCTAACTATGGCTACACCTTC
CSVGGPNYGYTF
>TRBV27|NA|TRBJ2-6|NA
TGTGCCAGCAGTTTAGGGTCGGGGAGGTCCGGGGCCAACGTCCTGACTTTC
CASSLGSGRSGANVLTF
>TRBV10-3|NA|TRBJ1-1|TRBD1
TGTGCCATCAGGAAAAGGGGGCAGGACACTGAAGCTTTCTTT
CAIRKRGQDTEAFF
>TRBV6-5|NA|TRBJ2-3|TRBD2
TGTGCCAGCAGTCCTGGACTAGCAACAGATACGCAGTATTTT
CASSPGLATDTQYF
>TRBV18|once|TRBJ2-7|TRBD1
TGTGCCAGCTCACCCCGGGACAGGGTTACCTACGAGCAGTACTTC
CASSPRDRVTYEQYF
>TRBV19|few|TRBJ2-7|NA
TGTGCCAGTAGTATGAGAGACAGCTCCTACGAGCAGTACTTC
CASSMRDSSYEQYF
>TRBV10-3|NA|TRBJ2-1|NA
TGTGCCATCAGTGAGCCCCGACTAGATGGGGGTGAGCAGTTCTTC
CAISEPRLDGGEQFF
>TRBV7-7|NA|TRBJ2-1|NA
TGTGCCAGCAGCTTAGATCTCCCGAGCTCCTACAATGAGCAGTTCTTC
CASSLDLPSSYNEQFF
>TRBV5-6|NA|TRBJ1-2|NA
TGTGCCAGCAGCTTGCGGTCAACAGGGAACAATGGCTACACCTTC
CASSLRSTGNNGYTF
>TRBV30|NA|TRBJ1-2|NA
TGTGCCTGGAGTGTAGGTTTGCGGGTTGGCTACACCTTC
CAWSVGLRVGYTF